This T cell receptor beta chain was sequenced for a study of low-dose radiotherapy and immunotherapy resistance in tumors. As for the study in general: Every six weeks patients received intravenous ipilimumab 1 mg/kg, and every two weeks they received intravenous nivolumab 240 mg.

V shed 6 bases and J shed 10 bases, with 21 bases lying between them. This CDR3 region has 14 residues. CDR1 is SGHAT, CDR2 FQNNGV, per germline. Gene-specific TRAV and TRBV primers were used for first-strand cDNA, covering alpha and beta chains. TCR amplification involved about 19 PCR cycles with a constant-region primer and V-primer adapter. TCRdb used MiXCR to reprocess the reads, holding one entry per CDR3 protein. The sample records around 68,000 distinct CDR3 sequences, about 25% being singletons. The time point here: before trial treatment. Source: PBMCs, taken before treatment. The chain joins TRBV11-2 to TRBJ2-5, with D perhaps TRBD1 (6 bases). The TCR sequence derives from a male donor with rectosigmoid adenocarcinoma. CDR3 coding DNA: TGTGCCAGCAGACTTACCTCAGGGGCCCGCGGCCAGTACTTC. Residues: CASRLTSGARGQYF.